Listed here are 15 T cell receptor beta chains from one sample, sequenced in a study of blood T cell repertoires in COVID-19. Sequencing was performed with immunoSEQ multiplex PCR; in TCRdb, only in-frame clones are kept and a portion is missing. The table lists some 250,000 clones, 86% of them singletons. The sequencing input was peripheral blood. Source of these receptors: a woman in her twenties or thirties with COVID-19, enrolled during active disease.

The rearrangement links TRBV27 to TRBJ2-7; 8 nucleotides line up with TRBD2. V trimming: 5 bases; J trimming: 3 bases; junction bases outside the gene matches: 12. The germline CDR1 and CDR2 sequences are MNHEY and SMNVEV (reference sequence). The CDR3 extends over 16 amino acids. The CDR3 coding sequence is TGTGCCAGCAGTCTGTCCGGGGGACTAGGACACTACGAGCAGTACTTC. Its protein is CASSLSGGLGHYEQYF.

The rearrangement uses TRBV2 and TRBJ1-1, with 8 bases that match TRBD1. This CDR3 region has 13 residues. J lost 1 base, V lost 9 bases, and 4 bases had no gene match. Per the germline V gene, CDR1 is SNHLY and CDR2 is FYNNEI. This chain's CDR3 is CARETGENTEAFF. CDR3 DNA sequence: TGTGCCAGGGAGACAGGGGAGAACACTGAAGCTTTCTTT.

The CDR3 loop reads CASSLFGSQETQYF. CDR3 coding DNA: TGCGCCAGCAGCTTGTTTGGCTCCCAAGAGACCCAGTACTTC. The chain recombines TRBV5-1 with TRBJ2-5; no clear D. Germline V gene lookup returns CDR1 SGHRS and CDR2 YFSETQ. Trimming left V 1 base short and J 1 base short, with 8 bases between. The CDR3 length is 14 residues.

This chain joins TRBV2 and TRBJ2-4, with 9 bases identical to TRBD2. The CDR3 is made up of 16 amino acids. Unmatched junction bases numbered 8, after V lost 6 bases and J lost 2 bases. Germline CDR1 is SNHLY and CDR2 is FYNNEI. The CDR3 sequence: CASSPSGGTPKNIQYF. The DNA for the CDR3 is TGTGCCAGCAGCCCCAGCGGGGGGACACCCAAAAACATTCAGTACTTC.

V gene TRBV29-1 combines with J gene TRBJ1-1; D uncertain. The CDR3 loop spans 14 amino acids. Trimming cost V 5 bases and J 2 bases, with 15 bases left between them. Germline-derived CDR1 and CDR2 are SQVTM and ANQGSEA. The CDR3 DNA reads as TGCAGCGTTCGGTGGTTAACAGCAAACACTGAAGCTTTCTTT. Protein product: CSVRWLTANTEAFF. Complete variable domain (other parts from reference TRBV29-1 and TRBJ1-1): SAVISQKPSRDICQRGTSLTIQCQVDSQVTMMFWYRQQPGQSLTLIATANQGSEATYESGFVIDKFPISRPNLTFSTLTVSNMSPEDSSIYLCSVRWLTANTEAFFGQGTRLTVV.

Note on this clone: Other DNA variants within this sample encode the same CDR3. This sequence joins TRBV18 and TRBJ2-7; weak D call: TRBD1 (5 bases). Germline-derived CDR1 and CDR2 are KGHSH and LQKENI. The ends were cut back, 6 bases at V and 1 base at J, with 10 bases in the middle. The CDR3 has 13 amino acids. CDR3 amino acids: CASSRDSSYEQYF. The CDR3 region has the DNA TGTGCCAGCTCTCGAGACAGTTCCTACGAGCAGTACTTC.

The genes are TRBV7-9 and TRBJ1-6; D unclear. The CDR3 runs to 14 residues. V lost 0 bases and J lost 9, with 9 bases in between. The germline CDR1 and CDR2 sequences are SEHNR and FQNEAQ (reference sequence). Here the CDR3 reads CASSLAGTISPLHF. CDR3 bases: TGTGCCAGCAGCTTAGCCGGCACTATTTCACCCCTCCACTTT.

The CDR3 nucleotides are TGTGCCAGCAGCTACATACCGGGACAGCAAAACTCTGGGGCCAACGTCCTGACTTTC. This gives the protein CASSYIPGQQNSGANVLTF. This sequence joins TRBV5-6 and TRBJ2-6; 7 bases align to TRBD1. Germline CDR1 reads SGHDT; CDR2 reads YYEEEE. The CDR3 is made up of 19 amino acids. Trimming took 3 bases from V and 0 from J; bases not matched to a gene: 12.

The CDR3 DNA is TGTGCCAGCAGCCTGTCAGGGGTTTCACCCCTCCACTTT. Its translation is CASSLSGVSPLHF. The chain is built from TRBV27 and TRBJ1-6, with a possible D match to TRBD1 (6 bases). From germline, CDR1 is MNHEY and CDR2 SMNVEV (reference sequence). This CDR3 region has 13 residues. Trimming took off 6 bases at V and 9 bases at J, with 12 bases between the two ends.

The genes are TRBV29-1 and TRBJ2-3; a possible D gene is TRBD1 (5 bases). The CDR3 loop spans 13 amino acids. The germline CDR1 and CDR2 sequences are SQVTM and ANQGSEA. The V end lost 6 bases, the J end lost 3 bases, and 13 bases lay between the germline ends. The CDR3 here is CSVLGQITDTQYF. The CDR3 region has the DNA TGCAGCGTCCTTGGACAAATAACAGATACGCAGTATTTT.

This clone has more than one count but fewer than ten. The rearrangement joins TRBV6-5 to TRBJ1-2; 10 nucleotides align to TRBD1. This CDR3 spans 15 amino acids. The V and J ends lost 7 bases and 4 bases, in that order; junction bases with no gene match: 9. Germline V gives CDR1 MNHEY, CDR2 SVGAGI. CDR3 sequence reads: CASTTPGQGSYGYTF. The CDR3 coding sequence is TGTGCCAGCACTACACCGGGACAGGGGTCCTATGGCTACACCTTC.

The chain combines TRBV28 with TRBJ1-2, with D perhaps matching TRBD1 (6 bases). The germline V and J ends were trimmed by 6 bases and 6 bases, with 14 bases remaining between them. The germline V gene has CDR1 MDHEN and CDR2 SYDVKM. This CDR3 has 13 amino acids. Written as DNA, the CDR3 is TGTGCCAGCAGGCACCAGGGGAAGGATGGCTACACCTTC. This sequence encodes CASRHQGKDGYTF.

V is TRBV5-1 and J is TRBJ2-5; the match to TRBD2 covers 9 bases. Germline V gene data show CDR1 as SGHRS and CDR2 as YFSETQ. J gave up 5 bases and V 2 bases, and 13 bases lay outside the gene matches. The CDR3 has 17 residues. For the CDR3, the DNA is TGCGCCAGCAGCTTAACGCCCCATAGCGGGGGAGCGGAGACCCAGTACTTC. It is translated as CASSLTPHSGGAETQYF.

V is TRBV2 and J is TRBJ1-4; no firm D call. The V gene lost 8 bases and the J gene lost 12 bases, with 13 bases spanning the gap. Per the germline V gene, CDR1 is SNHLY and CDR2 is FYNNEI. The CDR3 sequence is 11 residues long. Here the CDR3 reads CASSYWSELFF. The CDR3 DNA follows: TGTGCCAGCTCCTACTGGAGTGAACTGTTTTTT.

CDR3 amino acids: CASSLPGTGGNTIYF. For the CDR3, the DNA is TGCGCCAGCAGCTTGCCCGGGACAGGTGGAAACACCATATATTTT. V is TRBV5-1 and J is TRBJ1-3; 8 nucleotides match TRBD1. Trimming cost V 1 base and J 3 bases; bases outside gene matches: 3. This CDR3 contains 15 residues. The germline V gene has CDR1 SGHRS and CDR2 YFSETQ.